This TCR beta chain comes out of a study of CD8 T cells in ankylosing spondylitis (dated by TCRdb to the late 2010s). Context from the whole study: T cell receptor beta repertoires were profiled in healthy donors and ankylosing spondylitis patients so that disease-linked TCR variants could be found. The full study cohort comprised some 27 ankylosing spondylitis patients and about 110 healthy donors. Samples of peripheral blood were taken, and for ankylosing spondylitis patients, synovial fluid was collected as well. The paper's findings and limits, for the study overall: Some TCR beta motif variants had previously been reported in synovial fluid and blood of reactive arthritis patients, which suggested common disease-initiation mechanisms. A TCR beta motif made up of several highly homologous amino acid variants appeared to be characteristic of blood from ankylosing spondylitis patients. The disease-linked clones had a CD8+ phenotype and were found at relatively low frequencies in peripheral blood. Significant enrichment of the disease-linked clones was reported in matched synovial fluid samples from ankylosing spondylitis patients.

A remark on this clonotype: Its antigen has not been determined. No base-level quality is on record; no much larger clone is a single base apart.

In the germline V gene, CDR1 corresponds to SNHLY and CDR2 to FYNNEI. From cysteine to phenylalanine, the CDR3 is 14 amino acids long. Only the CDR3 part of the read is kept: 42 bases, read in frame from the first base. V and J lose 11 bases and 0 bases, and a span of 14 bases separates them. The sequencing machine was an Illumina HiSeq 2500. Quantitative 5'-RACE with molecular barcodes was used to prepare TCR beta libraries. Turning to the authors' computational methods: To identify disease-linked TCR variants, a new computational method was used, one built on a probabilistic model of VDJ rearrangement. The raw public reads went through TCRdb reprocessing: fastp at Q25, MiXCR clone calling, in-frame beta chains kept. A single entry per CDR3 protein holds the most common genes and DNA from its merged rows. It is TCRdb's table, rather than the study itself, that gives the V and J calls and clone size. The table for this sample lists over 600,000 distinct CDR3 sequences; 15% to 20% of them were counted only once. The ten largest clones take up about a fifth of the sample.

The sequencing input was blood, either unsorted or a sorted T cell fraction (not recorded which). The chain joins TRBV2 to TRBJ1-3; TRBD1 is perhaps the D gene, given 5 matching bases. This TCR derives from a male donor with ankylosing spondylitis. The CDR3 region: CASSGGVSGNTIYF. The DNA sequence is as follows: TGTGCCTCCAGCGGGGGAGTCTCTGGAAACACCATATATTTT.